These T cell receptor beta chains were read from a single sample in a study of blood T cell repertoires in COVID-19. The data were produced by immunoSEQ multiplex PCR, yet TCRdb's version contains in-frame clones alone and is incomplete. The sample yields about 130,000 clones, about 90% seen once. Sequenced sample: peripheral blood. The receptors were gathered from an older woman with acute or convalescent COVID-19. The CDR3 runs from the conserved cysteine through the conserved F or W. A D gene is named only where the DNA matches it firmly. Not all rows give a size; the values are once, few, many and, for expanded clones, a class.

d_gene: TRBD1; j_gene: TRBJ2-7; v_gene: TRBV5-4; abundance: once; CDR3nt: TGTGCCAGCAGCTTGGGCCAGGGACAGGGGGGGTACGAGCAGTACTTC; CDR3aa: CASSLGQGQGGYEQYF
d_gene: TRBD1; j_gene: TRBJ1-2; v_gene: TRBV15; abundance: NA; CDR3nt: TGTGCCACCAGCCCATTTTCCAGGGGGCGCCCGAGCTACACCTTC; CDR3aa: CATSPFSRGRPSYTF
d_gene: NA; j_gene: TRBJ1-5; v_gene: TRBV27; abundance: NA; CDR3nt: TGTGCCAGCAGCTCCGGTGGGACACCTAATCAGCCCCAGCATTTT; CDR3aa: CASSSGGTPNQPQHF
d_gene: TRBD1; j_gene: TRBJ1-5; v_gene: TRBV19; abundance: NA; CDR3nt: TGTGCCAGTAGTATCGGACAGGGGGCGAGGCAGCCCCAGCATTTT; CDR3aa: CASSIGQGARQPQHF
d_gene: NA; j_gene: TRBJ2-5; v_gene: TRBV7-9; abundance: NA; CDR3nt: TGTGCCAGCAGCTTAGCGGGGTCTAGCGAAGGGGAGACCCAGTACTTC; CDR3aa: CASSLAGSSEGETQYF
d_gene: TRBD2; j_gene: TRBJ2-7; v_gene: TRBV19; abundance: NA; CDR3nt: TGTGCCAGTAGTCGGAAGGTTTCTAGCGGGACCTACGAGCAGTACTTC; CDR3aa: CASSRKVSSGTYEQYF
d_gene: NA; j_gene: TRBJ1-4; v_gene: TRBV19; abundance: NA; CDR3nt: TGTGCCAGTAGTATAGGGCGGGGGAGTGAAAAACTGTTTTTT; CDR3aa: CASSIGRGSEKLFF
d_gene: NA; j_gene: TRBJ1-1; v_gene: TRBV18; abundance: NA; CDR3nt: TGTGCCAGCTCCCCATCAGGGAACACTGAAGCTTTCTTT; CDR3aa: CASSPSGNTEAFF
d_gene: NA; j_gene: TRBJ1-5; v_gene: TRBV6-2/TRBV6-3; abundance: NA; CDR3nt: TGTGCCAGCAGTTACGGCAGGGTCGGCAATCAGCCCCAGCATTTT; CDR3aa: CASSYGRVGNQPQHF
d_gene: NA; j_gene: TRBJ1-6; v_gene: TRBV5-4; abundance: NA; CDR3nt: TGTGCCAGCAGCCCCGCCGGGTTATCGGCGAATTCACCCCTCCACTTT; CDR3aa: CASSPAGLSANSPLHF
d_gene: TRBD1; j_gene: TRBJ2-7; v_gene: TRBV6-2/TRBV6-3; abundance: NA; CDR3nt: TGTGCCAGCAGTCCCCCGACAGGGTCCTACGAGCAGTACTTC; CDR3aa: CASSPPTGSYEQYF
d_gene: TRBD1; j_gene: TRBJ1-2; v_gene: TRBV6-1; abundance: NA; CDR3nt: TGTGCCAGCAGTGTTACGGGACAGGGGCTTTTTGGGGCTGATGGCTACACCTTC; CDR3aa: CASSVTGQGLFGADGYTF
d_gene: TRBD1; j_gene: TRBJ2-1; v_gene: TRBV14; abundance: NA; CDR3nt: TGTGCCAGCAGCACCTACAGGGGTCCCTACAATGAGCAGTTCTTC; CDR3aa: CASSTYRGPYNEQFF
d_gene: NA; j_gene: TRBJ1-1; v_gene: TRBV7-9; abundance: NA; CDR3nt: TGTGCCAGCAGCGGACAGAGGAACACTGAAGCTTTCTTT; CDR3aa: CASSGQRNTEAFF
d_gene: NA; j_gene: TRBJ2-5; v_gene: TRBV7-6; abundance: NA; CDR3nt: TGTGCCAGCAGCTTAGTTAGGACTGTGGGGACCCAGTACTTC; CDR3aa: CASSLVRTVGTQYF
d_gene: TRBD1; j_gene: TRBJ1-5; v_gene: TRBV19; abundance: NA; CDR3nt: TGTGCCAGTAGTATTCACTTGACAGGGTTAATTCAGCCCCAGCATTTT; CDR3aa: CASSIHLTGLIQPQHF
d_gene: TRBD2; j_gene: TRBJ2-1; v_gene: TRBV7-8; abundance: NA; CDR3nt: TGTGCCAGCAGCAACGGACTAGCGGTCGCCTACAATGAGCAGTTCTTC; CDR3aa: CASSNGLAVAYNEQFF
d_gene: NA; j_gene: TRBJ1-1; v_gene: TRBV24-1; abundance: few; CDR3nt: TGTGCCACCAGTGATCGGGACACTGAAGCTTTCTTT; CDR3aa: CATSDRDTEAFF
d_gene: NA; j_gene: TRBJ2-7; v_gene: TRBV7-2; abundance: NA; CDR3nt: TGTGCCAGCAGCTTAGGTTCGAGGACTTGGGGAGCTGACTACGAGCAGTACTTC; CDR3aa: CASSLGSRTWGADYEQYF
d_gene: TRBD1; j_gene: TRBJ1-6; v_gene: TRBV30; abundance: few; CDR3nt: TGTGCCTACACGAGGGAACAGGGGACTAATTCACCCCTCCACTTT; CDR3aa: CAYTREQGTNSPLHF
d_gene: NA; j_gene: TRBJ1-5; v_gene: TRBV6-5; abundance: NA; CDR3nt: TGTGCCTGCGGGTCTGGACAGAACAATCAGCCCCAGCATTTT; CDR3aa: CACGSGQNNQPQHF
d_gene: TRBD1; j_gene: TRBJ1-1; v_gene: TRBV28; abundance: NA; CDR3nt: TGTGCCAGCAGTTTATTTGGACTATCACAGGGGGGCGTAGAAGCTTTCTTT; CDR3aa: CASSLFGLSQGGVEAFF
d_gene: TRBD1; j_gene: TRBJ1-2; v_gene: TRBV5-1; abundance: NA; CDR3nt: TGCGCCAGCAGGATGGGACAGGGAAACTATGGCTACACCTTC; CDR3aa: CASRMGQGNYGYTF
d_gene: NA; j_gene: TRBJ1-5; v_gene: TRBV19; abundance: NA; CDR3nt: TGTGCCAGTAGTATAGGGCCGCAGCCCCAGCATTTT; CDR3aa: CASSIGPQPQHF
d_gene: TRBD1; j_gene: TRBJ1-2; v_gene: TRBV27; abundance: NA; CDR3nt: TGTGCCAGCAGTTCGACAGGGATTGGCTACACCTTC; CDR3aa: CASSSTGIGYTF
d_gene: NA; j_gene: TRBJ2-5; v_gene: TRBV3-1/TRBV3-2; abundance: NA; CDR3nt: TGTGCCAGCAGCCAGACGAAGATCCAGGGAAGAGAGACCCAGTACTTC; CDR3aa: CASSQTKIQGRETQYF
d_gene: TRBD2; j_gene: TRBJ2-1; v_gene: TRBV27; abundance: few; CDR3nt: TGTGCCAGCAGGCTAGCGGGAGGGCCTATAGGTGAGCAGTTCTTC; CDR3aa: CASRLAGGPIGEQFF
d_gene: NA; j_gene: TRBJ1-2; v_gene: TRBV5-4; abundance: NA; CDR3nt: TGTGCCAGCAGCTCCGACATCTATGGCTACACCTTC; CDR3aa: CASSSDIYGYTF
d_gene: NA; j_gene: TRBJ1-4; v_gene: TRBV7-8; abundance: NA; CDR3nt: TGTGCCAGCAGCTTCTTGGCCGAAAAACTGTTTTTT; CDR3aa: CASSFLAEKLFF
d_gene: NA; j_gene: TRBJ2-1; v_gene: TRBV9; abundance: NA; CDR3nt: TGTGCCAGCAGTGCTCGGGACTCTTACAATGAGCAGTTCTTC; CDR3aa: CASSARDSYNEQFF